This TCR beta chain was captured in a study of CD8 T cells in ankylosing spondylitis. This clonotype has at least ten counts. This CDR3 is 12 amino acids long. Germline V gene sequence: CDR1 LNHNV, CDR2 YYDKDF (reference sequence). Trimming removed 5 bases at V and 10 bases at J, with 12 bases between. TCRdb itself ran the 5' RACE reads through MiXCR, one entry per CDR3 protein. The sample has 150,000 to 200,000 distinct CDR3 sequences, approximately 10% seen once. Sequencing used blood, either unsorted or a sorted T cell fraction (not recorded which). The sequence was collected from a male donor with ankylosing spondylitis or in good health (not recorded which). The V call is TRBV15, the J call TRBJ2-1; D ambiguous. The CDR3 region is CATSYSLGEQFF. The CDR3 DNA reads TGTGCCACCAGCTACTCCCTAGGGGAGCAGTTCTTC.